Given below is one TCR beta chain in context. This receptor's antigen is unknown. Base qualities are not at hand, and no much larger clone is one base apart. For commercial TCRB immunosequencing, 450 to 550 nanograms of biopsy DNA were submitted for each sample. A two-step, amplification bias-controlled multiplex PCR was used by Adaptive Biotechnology to amplify CDR3 regions from genomic DNA. The first PCR used primers for every V and J gene segment; the second PCR added barcodes and Illumina adapters. An Illumina instrument was used to sequence the CDR3 libraries. In the paper's pipeline: Analysis combined the vendor-provided pipelines with custom analysis of raw data in R/Bioconductor under R version 3.3.0. Clonality, ranging from 0 to 1, was calculated as the inverse of the normalised Shannon entropy of all productive clones. High-frequency clones were defined as the share of the repertoire occupied by the top 100 clones, with only clones passing a 95% confidence test being retained. Repertoire diversity was measured with the Simpson index, and overlap between samples was measured with the Morisita-Horn index. Drawn from immuneACCESS, this table holds only the in-frame rearrangements with V and J called that TCRdb kept. Clones are partly lost; checked studies trace under half to an unresolved V gene and leave the rest unexplained. D and trimming come from the DNA, and the V and J calls and clone size come from that table. The sample yields 3,500 to 5,000 clones; just under 80% were counted once. The ten largest clonotypes hold around 12% of the sample.

These data originate in a study of T cell repertoires in ileal Crohn's disease (dated by TCRdb to about 2019). Turning to the overall study: At the time of surgery, around 35% of patients were active smokers, and the median duration of disease was 6.5 to 8 years. Roughly half of the patients were given postoperative therapy, with 15 to 20 on anti-TNF agents and 10 to 12 on thiopurines. Neoterminal ileum biopsies obtained at postoperative colonoscopy were designated as M6 samples. The study ran alongside a multicentre cohort designed to identify predictors of early endoscopic recurrence after ileocolonic resection. All patients had surgery for a complication: stricturing disease in roughly 60% and penetrating disease in around 39%. TCR repertoire analysis was performed in a few dozen Crohn's disease patients drawn from a prospective multicentre cohort. Endoscopic postoperative recurrence was defined by a Rutgeerts score above i0. A total of around 170 mucosal samples from some 50 patients were sequenced, collected from several sites on the surgical specimen as well as at postoperative endoscopy.

Overall results and qualifications from the work: Within the first year after surgery, the timing of postoperative endoscopy varied, and the median delay was almost 7 months. Compared with CD4 T cells, sorted CD8 T cells held more high-frequency clones, which suggests that the mucosal expansions were mostly CD8. Endoscopic recurrence was linked to a higher percentage of high-frequency clones at surgery, and recurrence occurred in every patient whose clonality exceeded 26.8% (18/57). Only a subgroup of patients, of unstated size, had mucosal CD4 and CD8 T cells sorted and sequenced. Compared with non-smokers, patients who were active smokers at surgery showed a significantly higher proportion of clonal expansions (25.9% vs 17.9%, p=0.02).

V is clipped by 2 bases and J by 0 bases, and the sequence between their germline boundaries is 17 bases long. CDR1 and CDR2 are read off the germline V gene as SGHTA and FQGTGA. The CDR3 holds 18 amino acids from the cysteine to the phenylalanine. Of all the DNA, just the CDR3 is kept, 54 bases in frame from base 1. The meaning of the sample's time point label: neoterminal ileum biopsy at postoperative endoscopy, about 6 months after surgery. To be eligible, patients had to be adults with ileal or ileocolonic Crohn's disease and an indication for ileocolonic resection. Whole ileal mucosal biopsies were kept frozen at -80 degrees C prior to DNA extraction. A TRizol-based method was used to extract genomic DNA from the frozen whole biopsies, and the DNA was quantified with a NanoDrop 2000 spectrophotometer.

This sequence uses TRBV7-3 and TRBJ2-1; the best D guess is TRBD1, with 5 bases matching. The sequenced sample was ileal tissue. The clonotype comes from an adult with Crohn's disease. The CDR3 here reads CASSLLPATECSYNEQFF. The bases read TGTGCCAGCAGCTTACTTCCAGCGACAGAGTGCTCCTACAATGAGCAGTTCTTC.